This T cell receptor (beta chain) was sequenced during a study of cytomegalovirus exposure and HLA in healthy donors. As to this clone: Antigen unknown.

This CDR3 contains 12 residues. Germline CDR1 reads LNHDA; CDR2 reads SQIVND (reference sequence). Trimming stripped 2 bases from V and 6 bases from J, with 8 bases between. Measured with immunoSEQ multiplex PCR; TCRdb has only the in-frame clones, and not every one. The data hold about 110,000 clones, with almost 96% observed a single time. Study-level points and caveats: Three chains linked to CMV were shown in vitro to be specific for CMV antigens. Many donors shared some public TCRs, even though most TCR sequences were rare. Reported results showed that the classifier diagnosed cytomegalovirus status with high specificity and sensitivity.

Source material: PBMCs. The clonotype comes from a woman under 30 in good health and CMV-seronegative. The V gene is TRBV19, the J gene TRBJ2-7; weak D call: TRBD1 (5 bases). Written as DNA, the CDR3 is TGTGCCAGTAGTATACAGGGAAGCGAGCAGTACTTC. This gives the protein CASSIQGSEQYF.